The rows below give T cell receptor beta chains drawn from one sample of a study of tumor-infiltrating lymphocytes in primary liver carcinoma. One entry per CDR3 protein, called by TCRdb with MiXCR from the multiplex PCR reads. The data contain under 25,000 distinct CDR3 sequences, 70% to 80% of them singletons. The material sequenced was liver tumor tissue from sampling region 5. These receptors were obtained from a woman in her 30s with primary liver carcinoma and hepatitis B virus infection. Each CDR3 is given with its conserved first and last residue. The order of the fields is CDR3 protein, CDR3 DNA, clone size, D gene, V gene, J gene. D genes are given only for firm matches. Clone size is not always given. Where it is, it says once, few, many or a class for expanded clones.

CDR3: CASNEGSRTAGREQYF
DNA: TGTGCCAGCAATGAAGGATCGCGGACAGCCGGTCGCGAGCAGTACTTC
size: -
D: -
V: TRBV6-1
J: TRBJ2-7

CDR3: CASSLGHRDSEYEQYF
DNA: TGCGCCAGCAGCCTGGGACACAGGGATTCTGAATACGAGCAGTACTTT
size: -
D: -
V: TRBV5-1
J: TRBJ2-7

CDR3: CVSSRLTGGEYEQFF
DNA: TGTGTCAGCAGCCGACTAACGGGGGGGGAGTATGAGCAGTTCTTC
size: -
D: TRBD2
V: TRBV11-3
J: TRBJ2-1

CDR3: CASSPGTKAFF
DNA: TGTGCCAGCAGCCCCGGGACTAAAGCTTTCTTT
size: -
D: -
V: TRBV11-2
J: TRBJ1-1

CDR3: CSGAAGSVFDVQLF
DNA: TGCAGCGGCGCTGCCGGGAGCGTATTCGATGTGCAGTTATTC
size: -
D: -
V: TRBV29-1
J: TRBJ2-1

CDR3: CASSLTSGRHNEQFF
DNA: TGTGCCAGCAGCTTAACTAGCGGGAGACACAATGAGCAGTTCTTC
size: few
D: TRBD2
V: TRBV7-2
J: TRBJ2-1

CDR3: CASSRVVTEVSGELFF
DNA: TGTGCCAGCAGCAGGGTTGTGACGGAAGTGTCCGGGGAGCTGTTTTTT
size: -
D: -
V: TRBV11-1
J: TRBJ2-2

CDR3: CASSLRGGGYGYTF
DNA: TGTGCCAGCAGCTTGAGGGGGGGGGGCTATGGCTACACCTTC
size: many
D: -
V: TRBV7-8
J: TRBJ1-2

CDR3: CASSSRLTGSTEQYF
DNA: TGTGCCAGCAGCTCCCGACTAACGGGATCCACCGAGCAGTACTTC
size: -
D: -
V: TRBV7-8
J: TRBJ2-7

CDR3: CASGSRPPWGKQLF
DNA: TGTGCCAGCGGCTCCCGGCCGCCGTGGGGTAAGCAGCTCTTC
size: -
D: -
V: TRBV11-2
J: TRBJ2-1

CDR3: CASSSTRSGRSAELFF
DNA: TGTGCCAGCAGCTCGACACGTAGTGGGAGGTCCGCTGAGCTGTTTTTT
size: -
D: -
V: TRBV11-2
J: TRBJ2-2

CDR3: CATRDRGGGTDTQYF
DNA: TGTGCCACCCGAGACAGGGGAGGGGGCACAGATACTCAGTATTTT
size: -
D: -
V: TRBV28
J: TRBJ2-3

CDR3: CASSYSETWELFF
DNA: TGTGCTAGCAGCTACTCGGAGACCTGGGAGCTGTTTTTT
size: -
D: -
V: TRBV6-2/TRBV6-3
J: TRBJ2-2

CDR3: CASSRVAGGPGDTQYF
DNA: TGTGCCAGCAGCCGGGTAGCGGGAGGGCCCGGAGATACGCAGTATTTT
size: many
D: TRBD2
V: TRBV6-5
J: TRBJ2-3

CDR3: CASSGYRDKEQFF
DNA: TGTGCCAGTAGCGGTTACAGGGACAAAGAGCAGTTCTTC
size: -
D: -
V: TRBV11-2
J: TRBJ2-1

CDR3: CASSERGSVPSQPQRF
DNA: TGTGCCAGCAGTGAACGGGGGAGCGTCCCCAGTCAGCCCCAGCGTTTT
size: -
D: -
V: TRBV6-1
J: TRBJ1-5

CDR3: CASSIDLGGYNEQFF
DNA: TGTGCCAGTAGTATAGATCTAGGAGGTTACAATGAGCAGTTCTTC
size: medium-sized
D: -
V: TRBV19
J: TRBJ2-1

CDR3: CAGSTRENRGYTF
DNA: TGCGCAGGCAGTACCAGGGAGAATCGTGGCTACACCTTC
size: -
D: -
V: TRBV6-5
J: TRBJ1-2

CDR3: CAISESAAGAYYEWFF
DNA: TGTGCCATCAGTGAGTCGGCAGCGGGAGCCTACTATGAGTGGTTCTTC
size: -
D: TRBD2
V: TRBV10-3
J: TRBJ2-1

CDR3: CAITESASRQETHYF
DNA: TGTGCCATCACTGAGTCGGCTTCCAGACAAGAGACCCACTACTTC
size: -
D: -
V: TRBV10-3
J: TRBJ2-5

CDR3: CASSPPGRYERYF
DNA: TGTGCCAGCAGCCCTCCGGGGAGGTATGAGCGGTATTTC
size: -
D: -
V: TRBV11-2
J: TRBJ2-7

CDR3: CTSSYTGLTEAFF
DNA: TGCACCAGCAGTTACACAGGGCTCACTGAAGCCTTCTTT
size: -
D: -
V: TRBV6-6
J: TRBJ1-1

CDR3: CASRRDSSPIHEQYF
DNA: TGTGCCAGCAGACGGGACTCTAGTCCCATTCACGAGCAGTACTTC
size: once
D: -
V: TRBV7-4
J: TRBJ2-7

CDR3: CVSVLLSGYEQYF
DNA: TGTGTCAGCGTCCTGCTTAGCGGATACGAGCAGTACTTC
size: -
D: -
V: TRBV11-2
J: TRBJ2-7

CDR3: CASSSLLGTENSHEQYF
DNA: TGTGCCAGCAGCTCACTACTGGGGACGGAGAACTCCCACGAGCAGTACTTC
size: once
D: -
V: TRBV11-2
J: TRBJ2-7

CDR3: CASLTSTGNTIYF
DNA: TGTGCAAGCCTTACTTCTACGGGAAACACCATATATTTT
size: -
D: -
V: TRBV6-1
J: TRBJ1-3

CDR3: CASSLAQARGPQDTQYF
DNA: TGTGCCAGCAGCTTAGCCCAAGCGAGAGGGCCACAAGATACGCAGTATTTT
size: many
D: -
V: TRBV7-8
J: TRBJ2-3

CDR3: CASSPLENDQPQHF
DNA: TGTGCCAGCAGCCCCCTGGAGAATGATCAGCCCCAGCATTTT
size: -
D: -
V: TRBV7-9
J: TRBJ1-5

CDR3: CASSSGSLYNEQFF
DNA: TGTGCCAGCAGCTCCGGGAGCCTATACAATGAGCAGTTCTTC
size: many
D: -
V: TRBV7-9
J: TRBJ2-1

CDR3: CASSPGDIDYDQYF
DNA: TGTGCCAGCAGTCCCGGGGACATTGACTACGATCAGTACTTC
size: once
D: -
V: TRBV12-3/TRBV12-4
J: TRBJ2-7

CDR3: CAGLVGPYNEQFF
DNA: TGTGCCGGTTTAGTCGGCCCCTACAATGAGCAGTTCTTC
size: -
D: -
V: TRBV2
J: TRBJ2-1

CDR3: CASSLDRDGKLFF
DNA: TGTGCCAGCAGCCTAGACAGGGACGGAAAACTGTTTTTT
size: few
D: TRBD1
V: TRBV9
J: TRBJ1-4

CDR3: CTSILGPIEQYF
DNA: TGTACCAGCATCTTAGGTCCCATCGAGCAGTACTTC
size: -
D: -
V: TRBV11-2
J: TRBJ2-7

CDR3: CASNAGSGIYGYTF
DNA: TGTGCCAGTAATGCGGGTTCGGGTATCTATGGCTACACCTTC
size: -
D: -
V: TRBV7-9
J: TRBJ1-2

CDR3: CASRTGNGHGELFF
DNA: TGTGCCAGCCGGACAGGGAACGGTCACGGGGAGCTGTTTTTT
size: many
D: TRBD1
V: TRBV6-2/TRBV6-3
J: TRBJ2-2

CDR3: CASRCHGGREKLFF
DNA: TGTGCCAGCAGGTGCCATGGTGGCCGTGAAAAACTGTTTTTT
size: -
D: -
V: TRBV6-1
J: TRBJ1-4

CDR3: CASSPSSTGKQYF
DNA: TGTGCCAGCAGCCCCTCGAGTACGGGCAAGCAGTACTTT
size: -
D: -
V: TRBV11-2
J: TRBJ2-7

CDR3: CASNQAVMGGHISYEQFF
DNA: TGCGCCAGCAACCAAGCTGTGATGGGGGGTCACATTAGCTACGAGCAGTTCTTC
size: -
D: -
V: TRBV4-3
J: TRBJ2-1

CDR3: CASSTYSGLTQYF
DNA: TGTGCCAGCAGTACCTACAGTGGACTGACCCAGTACTTC
size: -
D: -
V: TRBV6-5
J: TRBJ2-5

CDR3: CASSLPASQETQYF
DNA: TGTGCCAGCAGTTTACCCGCTAGCCAAGAGACCCAGTACTTC
size: medium-sized
D: -
V: TRBV12-3/TRBV12-4
J: TRBJ2-5

CDR3: CNVDGLAVTEQFF
DNA: TGCAACGTGGATGGATTGGCCGTGACTGAGCAGTTCTTT
size: -
D: -
V: TRBV29-1
J: TRBJ2-1

CDR3: CTSSPWDSSQGVQETQYF
DNA: TGTACCAGCAGCCCGTGGGACTCTAGCCAGGGTGTGCAAGAGACCCAGTACTTC
size: -
D: -
V: TRBV11-3
J: TRBJ2-5

CDR3: CASSVDGHPPPPNTQYF
DNA: TGTGCCAGCAGCGTAGACGGACACCCTCCACCCCCAAATACCCAGTATTTT
size: few
D: -
V: TRBV5-4
J: TRBJ2-3

CDR3: CASALSGGYEQCF
DNA: TGTGCCAGCGCCCTGTCTGGCGGATACGAGCAGTGCTTT
size: -
D: -
V: TRBV11-2
J: TRBJ2-7

CDR3: CVSSLYLLLGGETQYF
DNA: TGTGTCAGCAGTCTTTACCTCCTGCTGGGAGGAGAGACCCAGTACTTT
size: -
D: -
V: TRBV6-1
J: TRBJ2-5

CDR3: CASSLDRGNQYF
DNA: TGTGCCAGCAGCTTAGATCGTGGTAACCAGTACTTC
size: -
D: -
V: TRBV11-2
J: TRBJ2-5

CDR3: CASCLRSEGAYEQYF
DNA: TGTGCCAGCTGCTTAAGGTCGGAGGGAGCCTACGAGCAGTACTTC
size: -
D: -
V: TRBV7-2
J: TRBJ2-7